The 25 T cell receptor beta chains given below trace back to one sample, sequenced in a study. In TCRdb, the 5' RACE reads were re-called with MiXCR into one record per CDR3 protein. The data contain about 62,000 distinct CDR3 sequences, nearly 30% of them singletons. The sample consisted of tumor-infiltrating naive CD4+ T cells sorted from the breast tumor. As for subset: naive CD4+ T cells, CD4+CD45RA+CD25-. These receptors were taken from a female donor with breast cancer.

The chain combines TRBV5-4 with TRBJ2-5, with a possible D match to TRBD1 (5 bases). The CDR3 totals 15 residues. From germline, CDR1 is SGHNT and CDR2 YYREEE (reference sequence). Trimming took off 4 bases at V and 4 bases at J, with 17 bases between the two ends. CDR3 in DNA: TGTGCCAGCAGCGCATCCCGGGCAGGGCGAGAGACCCAGTACTTC. This gives the protein CASSASRAGRETQYF.

This clonotype was counted a few times. The chain uses TRBV29-1 and TRBJ1-1; D is perhaps TRBD1 (5 bases). Germline CDR1 reads SQVTM; CDR2 reads ANQGSEA. The CDR3 covers 11 residues. The V and J ends lost 7 bases and 2 bases respectively, with 8 bases between them. DNA for the CDR3: TGCAGCGGTGACAGTAACACTGAAGCTTTCTTT. As protein: CSGDSNTEAFF.

The chain recombines TRBV4-1 with TRBJ1-1; 9 nucleotides line up with TRBD1. J lost 7 bases, V lost 1 base, and 4 bases had no gene match. Germline V gives CDR1 MGHRA, CDR2 YSYEKL. This CDR3 is 14 amino acids long. The CDR3 loop reads CASSQGDRVNEAFF. DNA for the CDR3: TGCGCCAGCAGCCAAGGGGACAGGGTCAATGAAGCTTTCTTT.

This rearrangement joins TRBV18 to TRBJ1-1; D may be TRBD1 (5 bases). This CDR3 is built from 15 residues. From germline, CDR1 is KGHSH and CDR2 LQKENI. V was cut by 3 bases and J by 5 bases, with 16 bases left in between. The CDR3 nucleotides are TGTGCCAGCTCACCTTCCGGGGGAGATTTGACTGAAGCTTTCTTT. This codes for CASSPSGGDLTEAFF.

This sequence joins TRBV6-5 and TRBJ2-7; 8 nucleotides align to TRBD1. V was pared by 8 bases and J by 3 bases, with 12 bases of the junction left unmatched. The germline gives CDR1 MNHEY, CDR2 SVGAGI. This CDR3 comprises 15 residues. CDR3 sequence reads: CASRYSGTGGYEQYF. Written as DNA, the CDR3 is TGTGCCAGCCGATACTCCGGGACAGGAGGCTACGAGCAGTACTTC.

There are many counts of this clonotype. The J gene is TRBJ2-7, the V gene TRBV20-1; D remains ambiguous. V lost 2 bases and J lost 5, with 10 bases in between. The germline gives CDR1 DFQATT, CDR2 SNEGSKA (reference sequence). This CDR3 has 12 residues. The CDR3 DNA is TGCAGTGCTAGATCGGGTTCCCACGAGCAGTACTTC. It yields the protein CSARSGSHEQYF.

Remarks on this clonotype: The conserved phenylalanine or tryptophan normally closing the CDR3 is absent here, so this likely arose from a read error. The chain combines TRBV5-1 with TRBJ1-1; D perhaps matches TRBD1 (5 bases). In germline, CDR1 is SGHRS, CDR2 YFSETQ. The CDR3 consists of 14 residues. Deletions cut 6 bases from V and 5 bases from J, with 17 bases between. The CDR3 loop is CASTPPGGVTEAFS. The CDR3 region has the DNA TGCGCCAGCACCCCACCCGGGGGGGTTACTGAAGCTTTCTCT.

This clonotype was counted only a few times. The V call is TRBV6-1, the J call TRBJ1-2, with unresolved D. The CDR3 has 18 amino acids. The ends were cut back, 6 bases at V and 7 bases at J, with 30 bases in the middle. CDR1 is MNHNS and CDR2 is SASEGT in the germline V gene. The CDR3 nucleotides are TGTGCCAGCAGCGCCGATATCCTAGTTCAAAGGAGCGGTTCTGGCTACACCTTC. This encodes CASSADILVQRSGSGYTF.

Notes on this clonotype: This is likely a read error, given that the CDR3 carries no conserved phenylalanine or tryptophan at its end. The gene calls are TRBV6-5 and TRBJ1-2; TRBD1 agrees at 7 bases. Per germline, CDR1 MNHEY and CDR2 SVGAGI. This CDR3 is 15 amino acids long. Trimming cost V 0 bases and J 7 bases; bases outside gene matches: 8. The DNA of the CDR3 is TGTGCCAGCAGTTACTCGGGGGAACAGGGGTCTGGCTACACCCTC. Protein product: CASSYSGEQGSGYTL.

CDR3 DNA sequence: TGCAGTGCTATCCGACTAGGGGACTACGAGCAGTACTTC. This sequence encodes CSAIRLGDYEQYF. The chain uses TRBV20-1 and TRBJ2-7, with D tentatively TRBD2 (6 bases). The CDR3 contains 13 residues. Germline V lookup: CDR1 DFQATT, CDR2 SNEGSKA (reference sequence). Trimming took off 4 bases at V and 3 bases at J, with 13 bases between the two ends.

This clonotype showed up just a few times. V and J are TRBV10-3 and TRBJ2-3; no definite D call. Germline V gene lookup returns CDR1 ENHRY and CDR2 SYGVKD. V was pared by 2 bases and J by 5 bases, with 5 bases between. CDR3 length: 12 residues. CDR3 sequence reads: CAISEAKDTQYF. As DNA, the CDR3 is TGTGCCATCAGTGAGGCGAAAGATACGCAGTATTTT.

As concerns this clonotype: Sequence at one end of the junction differs from germline and may be a read error. This chain links TRBV4-1 with TRBJ2-1; 7 bases fit TRBD1. This CDR3 has 15 residues. Germline V gene sequence: CDR1 MGHRA, CDR2 YSYEKL. CDR3 amino acids: CASSHYKTGNDEQFF. The CDR3 nucleotides are TGTGCCAGCAGCCATTACAAGACAGGGAACGATGAGCAGTTCTTC.

The chain has TRBV28 and TRBJ2-7; the match to TRBD1 covers 10 bases. V was pared by 4 bases and J by 1 base, with 10 bases of the junction left unmatched. CDR3 length equals 17 residues. CDR1 and CDR2 from the germline V gene are MDHEN and SYDVKM. CDR3 nucleotides: TGTGCCAGCAGTTCAACCGGGACAGGGGTCATATCCTACGAGCAGTACTTC. This sequence encodes CASSSTGTGVISYEQYF.

The chain couples TRBV4-3 to TRBJ2-2; D might be TRBD2 (6 bases). The CDR3 extends over 13 amino acids. V was cut by 8 bases and J by 5 bases, with 12 bases left in between. Germline V gene data show CDR1 as LGHNA and CDR2 as YSLEER. The CDR3 coding sequence is TGCGCCAGCGGACTACAGCGGACCGGGGAGCTGTTTTTT. It encodes CASGLQRTGELFF.

Note on this clonotype: The junction departs from the called germline gene at one end, perhaps through a read error. The rearrangement links TRBV7-2 to TRBJ2-7; the match to TRBD1 covers 10 bases. Looked up from germline, CDR1 is SGHTA and CDR2 is FQGNSA. This CDR3 contains 15 residues. CDR3 nucleotide sequence: TGTGCCAGCAGCCCGCAGACAGGGGGCTCCTACGAGCAGTGCTTC. Protein product: CASSPQTGGSYEQCF.

A remark on this clonotype: A much larger clone is a single base away; this may be a read error. CDR3: CASRRTGGSYEQYF. DNA of the CDR3: TGTGCCAGCAGACGGACAGGGGGTTCCTACGAGCAGTACTTC. The chain combines TRBV6-2 or TRBV6-3 with TRBJ2-7, with TRBD1 matching over 10 bases. This CDR3 spans 14 amino acids. Germline CDR1 reads MNHEY; CDR2 reads SVGEGT. V dropped 6 bases and J dropped 1; count of bases not matched to a gene: 3.

A note on this clonotype: No conserved phenylalanine or tryptophan ends this CDR3, so it is likely a read error. The DNA is omitted, as the CDR3 cannot be located on it reliably, and the CDR3 follows TCRdb's listing. The chain has TRBV28 and TRBJ2-7; the table's D gene call, TRBD2, was not cross checked with the DNA. The germline gives CDR1 MDHEN, CDR2 SYDVKM. The CDR3 is made up of 11 amino acids, end residues included. The CDR3 sequence is CASSFGLAGLL.

The J gene is TRBJ2-5, the V gene TRBV28; D unresolved. The CDR3 sequence is 13 residues long. Per germline, CDR1 MDHEN and CDR2 SYDVKM. This CDR3 is CATVRFRQETQYF. The CDR3 DNA reads as TGTGCTACTGTTAGGTTCCGGCAAGAGACCCAGTACTTC.

This rearrangement joins TRBV18 to TRBJ1-2; D is unclear. Germline assignment: CDR1 KGHSH and CDR2 LQKENI. The V end lost 2 bases, the J end lost 2 bases, and 9 bases lay between the germline ends. The CDR3 length is 14 residues. CDR3 residues: CASSPDKPNYGYTF. The CDR3 DNA reads TGTGCCAGCTCACCAGACAAACCCAACTATGGCTACACCTTC.

This chain joins TRBV4-1 and TRBJ2-6; the match to TRBD1 covers 9 bases. V lost 4 bases to trimming and J lost 3 bases; unmatched junction nucleotides: 13. Germline assignment: CDR1 MGHRA and CDR2 YSYEKL. This CDR3 is built from 19 residues. CDR3 residues: CASSRRTGQGVGGANVLTF. The DNA of the CDR3 is TGCGCCAGCAGCCGCCGAACGGGACAGGGCGTAGGTGGGGCCAACGTCCTGACTTTC.

The chain links TRBV30 to TRBJ2-5; 10 bases fit TRBD2. Trimming cost V 3 bases and J 3 bases; bases outside gene matches: 7. This CDR3 spans 15 amino acids. The germline V gene has CDR1 GTSNPN and CDR2 SVGIG (reference sequence). As DNA, the CDR3 is TGTGCCTGGAGAAAAGCGGGGGGGCGTAAAGAGACCCAGTACTTC. It yields the protein CAWRKAGGRKETQYF.

V and J are TRBV7-9 and TRBJ2-5; possibly TRBD1 for D (6 bases). The CDR3 has 16 residues. Germline loops: CDR1 SEHNR, CDR2 FQNEAQ (reference sequence). The V end lost 2 bases, the J end lost 1 base, and 14 bases lay between the germline ends. CDR3 DNA sequence: TGTGCCAGCAGCTTAAATATGGGGGCACTCCAAGAGACCCAGTACTTC. Its translation is CASSLNMGALQETQYF.

The V gene is TRBV6-1, the J gene TRBJ1-5; 10 bases fit TRBD1. Germline CDR1 reads MNHNS; CDR2 reads SASEGT. The CDR3 loop spans 15 amino acids. V gave up 10 bases and J gave up 3 bases; unmatched junction bases: 9. CDR3 bases: TGTGCCACAACTGCGGGGACAGGGGCCAATCAGCCCCAGCATTTT. Translated: CATTAGTGANQPQHF.

This chain joins TRBV4-3 and TRBJ2-3; D uncertain. CDR1 and CDR2 (germline): LGHNA, YSLEER. Trimming removed 3 bases at V and 0 bases at J, with 4 bases between. The CDR3 totals 13 residues. The CDR3 sequence is CASSQDSTDTQYF. CDR3 coding DNA: TGCGCCAGCAGCCAGGATAGCACAGATACGCAGTATTTT.

This rearrangement joins TRBV20-1 to TRBJ2-3; TRBD1 aligns across 9 bases. Germline trimming cut 0 bases from V and 0 bases from J; bases unmatched to any gene: 7. The V gene's germline CDR1 is DFQATT and CDR2 SNEGSKA (reference sequence). This CDR3 is 17 amino acids long. In nucleotides, the CDR3 is TGCAGTGCTAGAGATCAGGAGGGGACAGGGAGCACAGATACGCAGTATTTT. Its protein is CSARDQEGTGSTDTQYF.